These 25 T cell receptor beta chains were sequenced from one sample in a study of blood T cell repertoires in COVID-19. Method: immunoSEQ multiplex PCR; TCRdb's copy keeps in-frame clones and lacks some. The sample holds 40,000 or so clones, about four fifths seen once. Sample: peripheral blood. The receptors originated from a human donor with acute or convalescent COVID-19. The donor label of this sample is uncertain.

The chain couples TRBV9 to TRBJ2-3; D call uncertain. V was trimmed by 0 bases and J by 1 base, leaving 12 bases between them. CDR3 length equals 16 residues. In germline, CDR1 is SGDLS, CDR2 YYNGEE. CDR3: CASSVGGELGTDTQYF. The CDR3 DNA is TGTGCCAGCAGCGTAGGAGGCGAACTTGGCACAGATACGCAGTATTTT.

The gene calls are TRBV5-6 and TRBJ2-5; D gene ambiguous. The CDR3 extends over 15 amino acids. Germline assignment: CDR1 SGHDT and CDR2 YYEEEE. V was clipped by 3 bases and J by 1 base, with 13 bases between them. CDR3 region: CASSSLGRGQETQYF. The CDR3 DNA reads TGTGCCAGCAGCTCGCTCGGCAGAGGCCAAGAGACCCAGTACTTC.

V gene TRBV4-3 combines with J gene TRBJ2-7, with D uncertain. The germline V and J ends were trimmed by 0 bases and 2 bases, with 11 bases remaining between them. The length of the CDR3 is 15 residues. In germline, CDR1 is LGHNA, CDR2 YSLEER. The chain's CDR3 is CASSQDRSETYEQYF. In nucleotides, the CDR3 is TGCGCCAGCAGCCAAGATAGGAGTGAAACCTACGAGCAGTACTTC.

This CDR3 reads CASSLAASGSSYNEQFF. CDR3 in DNA: TGCGCCAGCAGCTTGGCGGCTAGCGGGAGCTCCTACAATGAGCAGTTCTTC. The chain uses TRBV5-1 and TRBJ2-1; 10 bases map to TRBD2. The CDR3 contains 17 residues. V dropped 0 bases and J dropped 0; count of bases not matched to a gene: 3. Germline CDR1 SGHRS, CDR2 YFSETQ.

This rearrangement joins TRBV12-3 or TRBV12-4 to TRBJ1-2; D gene uncertain. V was cut by 5 bases and J by 3 bases, with 10 bases left in between. This CDR3 is built from 13 residues. The CDR3 DNA reads TGTGCCAGCAGTCCCTGGGAGGACTATGGCTACACCTTC. Its protein product is CASSPWEDYGYTF.

The chain couples TRBV10-3 to TRBJ1-1; TRBD1 might be the D (5 bases). Deletions cut 6 bases from V and 1 base from J, with 12 bases between. The CDR3 consists of 14 residues. Germline lookup yields CDR1 ENHRY and CDR2 SYGVKD. The CDR3 sequence is CAIRTDTANTEAFF. The CDR3 coding sequence is TGTGCCATCAGGACGGACACAGCGAACACTGAAGCTTTCTTT.

The V and J genes are TRBV4-1 and TRBJ1-1; 8 bases fit TRBD1. With 3 bases clipped from V and 3 bases from J, the junction kept 3 bases outside the gene matches. Per the germline V gene, CDR1 is MGHRA and CDR2 is YSYEKL. The CDR3 runs 14 residues. CDR3 DNA: TGCGCCAGCAGCCAGGACAGGGCCCACACTGAAGCTTTCTTT. Translation gives CASSQDRAHTEAFF.

The genes are TRBV29-1 and TRBJ1-5; TRBD1 is a possible D gene (6 bases). CDR1 SQVTM and CDR2 ANQGSEA come from the germline V gene. V was shortened by 4 bases and J by 5 bases, with 9 bases between the two germline ends. CDR3 size: 12 residues. CDR3 in amino acids: CSVGYRDQPQHF. The CDR3 region has the DNA TGCAGCGTTGGATACAGGGATCAGCCCCAGCATTTT.

This chain uses TRBV25-1 with TRBJ2-7; D is unclear. CDR3 length equals 11 residues. Trimming took off 5 bases at V and 2 bases at J, with 4 bases between the two ends. Per germline, CDR1 MGHDK and CDR2 SYGVNS. CDR3 amino acids: CASSQTYEQYF. CDR3 nucleotides: TGTGCCAGCAGTCAAACCTACGAGCAGTACTTC.

V and J are TRBV5-6 and TRBJ1-2; D possibly corresponds to TRBD1 (6 bases). The CDR3 has 17 residues. Germline V lookup: CDR1 SGHDT, CDR2 YYEEEE. Trimming left V 5 bases short and J 0 bases short, with 20 bases between. CDR3 sequence (DNA): TGTGCCAGCAGTCGGGACACCGGTTCCGGAGCTAACTATGGCTACACCTTC. It is translated as CASSRDTGSGANYGYTF.

Only a few counts were recorded for this clone. This chain uses TRBV5-1 with TRBJ2-7; 9 bases agree with TRBD1. The CDR3 is made up of 14 amino acids. CDR1 is SGHRS and CDR2 is YFSETQ in the germline V gene. V lost 4 bases and J lost 5; bases outside the gene matches: 7. CDR3 DNA sequence: TGCGCCAGCAGCCCTGACAGGGGGATTCACGAGCAGTACTTC. Amino acids: CASSPDRGIHEQYF.

The chain is built from TRBV6-2 or TRBV6-3 and TRBJ1-6; tentatively, D is TRBD1 (5 bases). The CDR3 is made up of 16 amino acids. V shed 0 bases and J shed 10 bases, with 16 bases lying between them. CDR1 and CDR2 (germline): MNHEY, SVGEGT. The DNA of the CDR3 is TGTGCCAGCAGTTACTCGCAGACAGAGCTGGGATCACCCCTCCACTTT. Translating gives CASSYSQTELGSPLHF.

This CDR3 is CASSVEGQFYNEQFF. The CDR3 nucleotides are TGTGCCAGCAGCGTAGAGGGACAGTTTTACAATGAGCAGTTCTTC. J is TRBJ2-1 and V is TRBV9, with 7 bases fitting TRBD1. Germline lookup yields CDR1 SGDLS and CDR2 YYNGEE. CDR3 length equals 15 residues. J lost 4 bases, V lost 0 bases, and 4 bases had no gene match.

The chain recombines TRBV19 with TRBJ2-2; possible D gene TRBD1, 6 bases. This CDR3 spans 14 amino acids. Per the germline V gene, CDR1 is LNHDA and CDR2 is SQIVND (reference sequence). V was cut by 1 base and J by 5 bases, with 8 bases left in between. The CDR3 DNA reads as TGTGCCAGTAGTATAGGGGGGCGGACCGGGGAGCTGTTTTTT. Amino acids: CASSIGGRTGELFF. The full variable domain, completed using reference TRBV19 and TRBJ2-2, is DGGITQSPKYLFRKEGQNVTLSCEQNLNHDAMYWYRQDPGQGLRLIYYSQIVNDFQKGDIAEGYSVSREKKESFPLTVTSAQKNPTAFYLCASSIGGRTGELFFGEGSRLTVL.

In DNA form, the CDR3 reads TGTGCCAGCAGCCAACCGGGCAGGGGCAATGAGCAGTTCTTC. This encodes CASSQPGRGNEQFF. The rearrangement joins TRBV14 to TRBJ2-1, with D maybe TRBD1 (6 bases). Between the trimmed V and J ends, which lost 2 bases and 6 bases, there was a span of 11 bases. CDR1 and CDR2 from the germline V gene are SGHDN and FVKESK. The CDR3 covers 14 residues.

The chain joins TRBV7-2 to TRBJ1-2; 7 bases fit TRBD1. Germline CDR1 is SGHTA and CDR2 is FQGNSA. With 1 base clipped from V and 4 bases from J, the junction kept 9 bases outside the gene matches. The CDR3 sequence is 16 residues long. In DNA, the CDR3 is TGTGCCAGCAGCTTAGTCGGGGACAGCCGTTTCTATGGCTACACCTTC. Translating it yields CASSLVGDSRFYGYTF. The variable domain in full, with the rest retrieved from reference TRBV7-2 and TRBJ1-2, is GAGVSQSPSNKVTEKGKDVELRCDPISGHTALYWYRQSLGQGLEFLIYFQGNSAPDKSGLPSDRFSAERTGGSVSTLTIQRTQQEDSAVYLCASSLVGDSRFYGYTFGSGTRLTVV.

This chain joins TRBV10-1 and TRBJ2-7; no firm D call. The germline V gene has CDR1 WNHNN and CDR2 SYGVQD (reference sequence). V lost 7 bases and J lost 0, with 4 bases in between. The CDR3 sequence is 11 residues long. The CDR3 DNA reads TGCGCCAGCATCCACTCCTACGAGCAGTACTTC. Its translation: CASIHSYEQYF.

The chain recombines TRBV7-2 with TRBJ1-2; D is undetermined. Germline assignment: CDR1 SGHTA and CDR2 FQGNSA. The CDR3 spans 14 residues. V dropped 8 bases and J dropped 8 bases, with 21 bases sitting between them. In DNA, the CDR3 is TGTGCCAGCTCCCTACGGCAGGTTCATGGAGGCTACACCTTC. It encodes CASSLRQVHGGYTF.

The CDR3 DNA is TGTGCCAGCAGTGAACTAGCGGGAGTCGCAGATACGCAGTATTTT. This encodes CASSELAGVADTQYF. The rearrangement joins TRBV2 to TRBJ2-3; 10 bases are shared with TRBD2. V trimming: 2 bases; J trimming: 4 bases; junction bases outside the gene matches: 3. Germline V CDR1 and CDR2: SNHLY, FYNNEI. The CDR3 runs to 15 residues.

This chain connects TRBV28 to TRBJ1-2; the match to TRBD1 covers 10 bases. V trimming: 6 bases; J trimming: 7 bases; junction bases outside the gene matches: 5. The CDR3 runs to 13 residues. Germline V gene sequence: CDR1 MDHEN, CDR2 SYDVKM. CDR3 DNA sequence: TGTGCCAGCAGGATGACAGGGGGCATTGGCTACACCTTC. Its protein product is CASRMTGGIGYTF.

The genes are TRBV5-6 and TRBJ1-5, with TRBD1 matching 8 bases. The CDR3 runs to 15 residues. V lost 2 bases, J lost 3 bases, and 4 bases stayed unmatched. From germline, CDR1 is SGHDT and CDR2 YYEEEE. The chain's CDR3 is CASSLRGQVNQPQHF. DNA of the CDR3: TGTGCCAGCAGCTTAAGGGGACAGGTCAATCAGCCCCAGCATTTT.

The V call is TRBV2, the J call TRBJ1-2, with TRBD1 as a possible D gene (5 bases). Trimming stripped 5 bases from V and 0 bases from J, with 7 bases between. Germline assignment: CDR1 SNHLY and CDR2 FYNNEI. This CDR3 is built from 13 residues. DNA of the CDR3: TGTGCCAGCAGTCGGGGGACTAACTATGGCTACACCTTC. Its protein is CASSRGTNYGYTF.

This clone was seen only once. The rearrangement links TRBV5-5 to TRBJ1-5, with 7 bases identical to TRBD1. This CDR3 contains 15 residues. The germline CDR1 and CDR2 sequences are SGHKS and YYEKEE (reference sequence). V trimming: 4 bases; J trimming: 4 bases; junction bases outside the gene matches: 8. The CDR3 DNA follows: TGTGCCAGCAGCACCCTGACAGGGTGGAATCAGCCCCAGCATTTT. This sequence encodes CASSTLTGWNQPQHF.

This chain uses TRBV29-1 with TRBJ1-2; possible D gene TRBD1, 6 bases. In germline, CDR1 is SQVTM, CDR2 ANQGSEA. CDR3 size: 13 residues. V dropped 6 bases and J dropped 8 bases, with 19 bases sitting between them. In DNA, the CDR3 is TGCAGCGTGCCGGGACACGGGTTCGAGGGCTACACCTTC. Encoded protein: CSVPGHGFEGYTF.

The chain links TRBV6-1 to TRBJ2-2; TRBD2 is a possible D gene (6 bases). With 3 bases removed from V and 4 bases from J, the gap between germline ends came to 12 bases. Germline CDR1 and CDR2: MNHNS and SASEGT. The CDR3 is 15 residues long. CDR3: CASSDGGTSTGELFF. CDR3 DNA: TGTGCCAGCAGTGATGGCGGGACCTCCACCGGGGAGCTGTTTTTT.